This T cell receptor (beta chain) stems from a study of Tregs in tolerant kidney transplant recipients. Study-wide context: The nonmyeloablative bone marrow transplants came from related graft donors, with transient mixed chimerism. Findings and caveats of the study: Some patients' samples used different primers over time, so nucleotide sequences weren't comparable.

In regard to this clone: Its antigen is undetermined.

The CDR3 is 12 amino acids. CDR1 and CDR2 from the germline V gene are MNHEY and SVGAGI. V was cut by 5 bases and J by 7 bases, with 8 bases left in between. Repertoires were generated with immunoSEQ multiplex PCR, while TCRdb's copy carries only in-frame clones and drops some. The sample consists of roughly 69,000 clones, 95% to 98% of them appearing once. This chain uses TRBV6-5 with TRBJ2-2; D call uncertain. This sequence was found in a human donor who received a combined kidney and bone marrow transplant. The sample in question was Tregs from blood, obtained before the transplant. CDR3 in amino acids: CASSPGYGELFF. CDR3 DNA: TGTGCCAGCAGTCCCGGGTACGGGGAGCTGTTTTTT.